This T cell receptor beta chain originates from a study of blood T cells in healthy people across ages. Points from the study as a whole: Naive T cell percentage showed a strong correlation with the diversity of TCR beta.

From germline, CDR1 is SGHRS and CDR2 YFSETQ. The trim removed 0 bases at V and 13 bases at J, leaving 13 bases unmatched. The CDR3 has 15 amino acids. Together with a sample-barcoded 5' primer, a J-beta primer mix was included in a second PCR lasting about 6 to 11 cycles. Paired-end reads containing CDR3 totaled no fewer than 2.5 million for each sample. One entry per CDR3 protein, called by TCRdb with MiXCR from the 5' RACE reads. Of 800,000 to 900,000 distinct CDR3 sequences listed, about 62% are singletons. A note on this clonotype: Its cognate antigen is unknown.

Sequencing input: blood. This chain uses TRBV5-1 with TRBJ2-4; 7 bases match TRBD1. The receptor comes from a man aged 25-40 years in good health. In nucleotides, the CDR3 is TGCGCCAGCAGCTTGGACAGGGGTTCCAGCAGAAGGCAGTACTTC. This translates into CASSLDRGSSRRQYF.